Each of the 10 T cell receptor beta chains below was sequenced from the same sample in a study of persistence of HIV-infected CD4 T cells. These receptors' targets are unknown. Cells were stimulated with overlapping HIV-1 Gag 15-mer peptides. CD4+ T cells upregulating both CD40 ligand and CD69 were sorted as responding cells. The immunoSEQ assay was version 4, run in survey mode. Produced via immunoSEQ multiplex PCR; TCRdb's table is partial and in-frame only. The sample includes fewer than 35,000 clones, roughly three quarters of them seen just once. The material was CD4+ T cells sorted from PBMCs after approximately 19-hour stimulation, obtained from a patient who received antiretroviral therapy. The receptor set was obtained from an adult man with HIV who was CMV-seropositive.

V is TRBV3-1 (or the pseudogene TRBV3-2) and J is TRBJ1-1; D unresolved. Germline V lookup: CDR1 LGHDT, CDR2 YNNKEL (reference sequence). V was trimmed by 3 bases and J by 8 bases, leaving 7 bases between them. The CDR3 is 11 amino acids. The chain's CDR3 is CASSQFGEAFF. As DNA, the CDR3 is TGTGCCAGCAGCCAGTTCGGGGAAGCTTTCTTT.

The CDR3 region is CASSLGTGGEQEQYF. The CDR3 DNA sequence: TGTGCCAGCAGTTTGGGGACAGGGGGCGAACAAGAGCAGTACTTC. This rearrangement joins TRBV6-5 to TRBJ2-7; 12 positions agree with TRBD1. The junction had 8 bases not matched to a gene; V was cut back by 4 bases and J by 7 bases. This CDR3 is 15 amino acids long. CDR1 is MNHEY, CDR2 SVGAGI, per germline.

The V gene is TRBV7-2, the J gene TRBJ2-3, with 8 bases fitting TRBD2. The germline V gene has CDR1 SGHTA and CDR2 FQGNSA. With 0 bases clipped from V and 4 bases from J, the junction kept 9 bases outside the gene matches. The CDR3 length is 17 residues. CDR3 residues: CASSLALLRGEADTQYF. The CDR3 DNA sequence: TGTGCCAGCAGCTTAGCGTTGCTGCGGGGGGAAGCAGATACGCAGTATTTT.

This clone was found a few times. This chain links TRBV2 with TRBJ1-1, with a weak D call TRBD1 (5 bases). This CDR3 is 13 amino acids long. CDR1 and CDR2 from the germline V gene are SNHLY and FYNNEI. Trimming stripped 6 bases from V and 5 bases from J, with 13 bases between. The CDR3 coding sequence is TGTGCCAGCAGGGTCAGGGAACGAACTGAAGCTTTCTTT. It specifies CASRVRERTEAFF. The full variable domain, with the rest looked up from reference TRBV2 and TRBJ1-1, is EPEVTQTPSHQVTQMGQEVILRCVPISNHLYFYWYRQILGQKVEFLVSFYNNEISEKSEIFDDQFSVERPDGSNFTLKIRSTKLEDSAMYFCASRVRERTEAFFGQGTRLTVV.

The gene calls are TRBV10-3 and TRBJ2-1; D is perhaps TRBD1 (7 bases). The CDR3 totals 15 residues. In germline, CDR1 is ENHRY, CDR2 SYGVKD. V lost 8 bases, J lost 7 bases, and 21 bases lay in between. CDR3 nucleotides: TGTGCCATCCGCCCAGGGGGGCCTGCCTGGAATGAGCAGTTCTTC. Its translation: CAIRPGGPAWNEQFF.

Comments on this clone: Other DNA sequences in the sample encode the same CDR3. The chain uses TRBV15 and TRBJ2-7, with a tentative D call TRBD1 (6 bases). V was cut by 0 bases and J by 2 bases, with 8 bases left in between. CDR3 length: 14 residues. Germline assignment: CDR1 LNHNV and CDR2 YYDKDF (reference sequence). CDR3 sequence reads: CATSRDRGAYEQYF. Here the CDR3 DNA reads TGTGCCACCAGCAGAGACAGGGGCGCCTACGAGCAGTACTTC.

The chain employs TRBV19 and TRBJ1-3; no clear D. CDR1 and CDR2 (germline): LNHDA, SQIVND (reference sequence). Deletions cut 7 bases from V and 0 bases from J, with 7 bases between. This CDR3 region has 13 residues. The CDR3 nucleotides read TGTGCCAGTATCAGGTCCTCTGGAAACACCATATATTTT. Protein: CASIRSSGNTIYF.

V and J are TRBV2 and TRBJ1-4; 9 bases agree with TRBD1. CDR3 size: 15 residues. Germline-derived CDR1 and CDR2 are SNHLY and FYNNEI. V was clipped by 6 bases and J by 0 bases; unmatched bases: 2. In DNA, the CDR3 is TGTGCCAGCAGGGACAGGGGTGCAACTAATGAAAAACTGTTTTTT. It encodes CASRDRGATNEKLFF.

V is TRBV19 and J is TRBJ2-3; 9 positions match TRBD1. In germline, CDR1 is LNHDA, CDR2 SQIVND (reference sequence). The CDR3 loop spans 17 amino acids. The ends lost 6 bases at V and 1 base at J; junction bases unmatched: 11. This CDR3 is CASSNKLGQGGTDTQYF. In DNA, the CDR3 is TGTGCCAGTAGCAATAAATTGGGACAGGGTGGCACAGATACGCAGTATTTT.

This clone is medium-sized by share. The genes are TRBV2 and TRBJ2-3; 7 positions agree with TRBD1. This CDR3 is 14 amino acids long. V lost 7 bases, J lost 1 base, and 5 bases stayed unmatched. Germline CDR1 SNHLY, CDR2 FYNNEI. The CDR3 here is CASKKGGGTDTQYF. CDR3 DNA: TGTGCCAGCAAAAAAGGGGGCGGCACAGATACGCAGTATTTT.